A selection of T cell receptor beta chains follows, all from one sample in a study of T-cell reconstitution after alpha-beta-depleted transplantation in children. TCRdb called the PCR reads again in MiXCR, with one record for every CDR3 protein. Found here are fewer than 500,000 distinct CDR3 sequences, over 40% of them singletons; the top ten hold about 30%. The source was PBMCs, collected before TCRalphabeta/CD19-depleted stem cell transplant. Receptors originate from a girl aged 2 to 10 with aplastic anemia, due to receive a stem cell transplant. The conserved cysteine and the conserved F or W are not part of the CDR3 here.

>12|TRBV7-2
ASSLTGYSYEQY
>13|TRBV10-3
AIGGLAGSEKTQY
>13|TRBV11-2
ASSFLAGVSGELF
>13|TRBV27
ASSPWTGQGEKLF
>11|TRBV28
ASSFTVSYEQY
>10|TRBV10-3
AISPGFYGYT
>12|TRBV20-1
SASARGVNEKLF
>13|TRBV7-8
ASSEYRDRPYEQY
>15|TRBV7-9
ASSFNGPRAEETEAF
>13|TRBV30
AWSARWGAGYEQY
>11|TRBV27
ASSFGALETQY
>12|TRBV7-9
ASSLASGADTQY
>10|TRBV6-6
ASSSDRGPQY
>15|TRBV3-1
ASSQDALRKGDEKLF
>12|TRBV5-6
ASSLGRQSRGYT
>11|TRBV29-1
SVRGGINYEQY
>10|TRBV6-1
ASFDLGQPQH
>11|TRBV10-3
AIRPGVGETQY
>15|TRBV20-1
SASRGGATRVGDTQY
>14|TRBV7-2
ASSLAKGGAYNEQF
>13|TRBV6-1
ASSQQGATNEKLF
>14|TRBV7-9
ASSPSDRPPQETQY
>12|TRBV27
ASRERVMNTEAF
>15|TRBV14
ASSQDRTTFSGNTIY
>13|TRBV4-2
ASSPTLRSYNEQF
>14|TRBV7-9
ASSYLRDYTTIEQF
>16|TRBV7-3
ASSLTALAGGPTDTQY
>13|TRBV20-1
SARDRDRGGGELF
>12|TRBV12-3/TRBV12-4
ASTLGEYQETQY
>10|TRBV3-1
ASSGLVYEQF
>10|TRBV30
AWNMGYNEQF
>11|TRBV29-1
SGGQGPTDTQY
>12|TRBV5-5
ASSFWLNSGELF
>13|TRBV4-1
ASSQATRDTGELF
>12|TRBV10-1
ASSESPQAGATF
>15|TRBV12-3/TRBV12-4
ASSLRGLAGAQETQY
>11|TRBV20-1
SVGEPEWDEQF
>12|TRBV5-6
ASSGGLADYEQY
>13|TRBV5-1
ASSLFPEFTYEQY
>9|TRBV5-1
ASRNGRTQY
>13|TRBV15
ATSRGYGVSDTQY
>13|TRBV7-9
ASSLADREGQPQH
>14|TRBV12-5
ASGLLAGKLNTEAF
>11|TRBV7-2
ASSSESNQPQH
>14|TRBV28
ASSLDRDRATYEQY
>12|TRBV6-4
ASSDFADTGELF
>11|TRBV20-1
SASQGAQETQY
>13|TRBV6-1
ASTYYFSSTDTQY
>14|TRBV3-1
ASSQDVDYPLETQY
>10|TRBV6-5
ASWQANYGYT
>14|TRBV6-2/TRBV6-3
ASSYRKRSSYNEQF
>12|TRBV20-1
SAKVALSGNTIY
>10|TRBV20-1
SARGDSNEQF
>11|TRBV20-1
SVRRTAQETQY
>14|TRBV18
ASSPLPTGTSYEQY
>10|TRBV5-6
ASRYLEGRQF
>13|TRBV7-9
ASSLPGPDYNEQF
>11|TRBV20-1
SASGTSGATQY
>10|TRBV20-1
SAEDYSDTQY